This T cell receptor (beta chain) emerged from a study of human T cells and chemical hapten exposure. Overall study context: Patch tests delivered 0.01% DPC to the upper back and were evaluated at 6 days.

General study results and limits: The number of TCRs above 1 in 1000 frequency did not change after DPC sensitization.

MiXCR, applied by TCRdb to the RACE reads, yields one record per CDR3 protein. The data hold around 330,000 distinct CDR3 sequences, with 5% to 6.5% observed a single time. This clonotype has a handful of counts. Its antigen is not known. Noted time point: pre-sensitization, week 0. Treatment meaning: therapeutic diphenylcyclopropenone sensitization with weekly scalp DPC. Non-pregnant alopecia patients aged 18 to 70, suitable for DPC therapy. J gave up 1 base and V 4 bases, and 6 bases lay outside the gene matches. The germline CDR1 and CDR2 sequences are LGHNA and YSLEER. The CDR3 consists of 15 residues.

This chain uses TRBV4-3 with TRBJ2-5; 7 nucleotides align to TRBD1. This sequence was found in a woman between 18 and 30 years old with alopecia areata. Some clones in this sample may be carry-over from other donors' samples. This sample comprised whole blood, obtained in connection with sensitization to the hapten diphenylcyclopropenone (DPC). CDR3 region: CASSPLWTGQETQYF. The CDR3 nucleotides read TGCGCCAGCAGCCCTTTGTGGACAGGCCAAGAGACCCAGTACTTC.